A single sample gave rise to the 30 T cell receptor beta chains below, sequenced in a study of glioma-infiltrating T cells. TCR alpha and beta CDR3 regions were amplified from RNA using iRepertoire nested multiplex PCR. TCRdb reprocessed the multiplex PCR reads with MiXCR, giving one entry per CDR3 protein. This sample has roughly 100,000 distinct CDR3 sequences, with 35% to 45% found just once. The sequenced material came from glioma tissue, nonneoplastic brain tissue, or PBMCs (not recorded which). The receptors shown here come from a human donor with low-grade glioma or glioblastoma, undergoing nonglioma brain surgery, or in good health (not recorded which).

Worth noting for this clonotype: It may be a read error: a sequence one base away is much more abundant. V gene TRBV29-1 combines with J gene TRBJ2-3; D remains unclear. The CDR3 totals 13 residues. Germline V gene data show CDR1 as SQVTM and CDR2 as ANQGSEA. The CDR3 region is CIVERLSTDTQYF. DNA for the CDR3: TGCATCGTTGAACGGCTGAGCACAGATACGCAGTATTTT.

This clonotype has a count of ten or more. V and J are TRBV18 and TRBJ2-3; no clear D. The CDR3 spans 11 residues. The germline CDR1 and CDR2 sequences are KGHSH and LQKENI. V was cut by 4 bases and J by 6 bases, with 5 bases left in between. The CDR3 bases are TGTGCCAGCTCACGAGAGGATACGCAGTATTTT. Amino acid sequence: CASSREDTQYF.

This clonotype is medium-sized in the sample. V and J are TRBV4-1 and TRBJ1-1; maybe TRBD1 (6 bases). This CDR3 contains 14 residues. Germline V gene lookup returns CDR1 MGHRA and CDR2 YSYEKL. Between the trimmed V and J ends, which lost 3 bases and 3 bases, there was a span of 11 bases. The CDR3 DNA reads TGCGCCAGCAGCCATGGGACAATCGACACTGAAGCTTTCTTT. Translation gives CASSHGTIDTEAFF.

There are a few counts of this clonotype. The rearrangement links TRBV12-3 or TRBV12-4 to TRBJ2-1; the D call may be TRBD1 or TRBD2 (5 bases each). V was trimmed by 3 bases and J by 6 bases, leaving 30 bases between them. The CDR3 is 20 amino acids. CDR3 protein: CASSFLPFFGAGDSGNEQFF. The CDR3 DNA reads as TGTGCCAGCAGTTTCCTTCCGTTTTTTGGGGCGGGCGATTCGGGCAATGAGCAGTTCTTC.

This clonotype was seen ten or more times. The chain is built from TRBV10-3 and TRBJ2-3; no definite D call. Germline V lookup: CDR1 ENHRY, CDR2 SYGVKD. This CDR3 is 13 amino acids long. The V gene lost 10 bases and the J gene lost 1 base, with 12 bases spanning the gap. In DNA form, the CDR3 reads TGTGCCACGCAAACCGTAGGCACAGATACGCAGTATTTT. Residues: CATQTVGTDTQYF.

The table lists this clonotype with many counts. V usage is TRBV7-8 and J usage is TRBJ2-7; D may match TRBD1 or TRBD2 (5 bases each). The V gene lost 5 bases and the J gene lost 2 bases, with 13 bases spanning the gap. The CDR3 covers 14 residues. Germline V lookup: CDR1 SGHVS, CDR2 FQNEAQ. CDR3 residues: CASSPGTYPYEQYF. CDR3 DNA: TGTGCCAGCAGCCCCGGGACCTACCCCTACGAGCAGTACTTC.

This clonotype was detected many times. The chain couples TRBV20-1 to TRBJ2-1; D is unresolved. Germline lookup yields CDR1 DFQATT and CDR2 SNEGSKA (reference sequence). The germline V and J ends were trimmed by 3 bases and 4 bases, with 13 bases remaining between them. The length of the CDR3 is 14 residues. CDR3 coding DNA: TGCAGTGCTAGTAATCGGCAACGTTACAATGAGCAGTTCTTC. Residues: CSASNRQRYNEQFF.

Ten or more counts support this clonotype. The rearrangement joins TRBV5-1 to TRBJ2-7, with D tentatively TRBD1 (6 bases). CDR3 length equals 15 residues. V lost 0 bases to trimming and J lost 0 bases, with 10 bases between them. CDR1 is SGHRS and CDR2 is YFSETQ in the germline V gene. CDR3 in amino acids: CASSLVGTPSYEQYF. DNA for the CDR3: TGCGCCAGCAGCTTGGTCGGGACACCCTCCTACGAGCAGTACTTC.

The chain recombines TRBV7-9 with TRBJ2-7, with a weak D call TRBD2 (5 bases). There are 14 residues in the CDR3. The V and J ends lost 1 base and 2 bases respectively, with 9 bases between them. Germline lookup yields CDR1 SEHNR and CDR2 FQNEAQ (reference sequence). This chain's CDR3 is CASSLDGGAYEQYF. CDR3 DNA sequence: TGTGCCAGCAGCTTAGATGGAGGTGCCTACGAGCAGTACTTC. The full variable domain, rest sourced from reference TRBV7-9 and TRBJ2-7, is DTGVSQNPRHKITKRGQNVTFRCDPISEHNRLYWYRQTLGQGPEFLTYFQNEAQLEKSRLLSDRFSAERPKGSFSTLEIQRTEQGDSAMYLCASSLDGGAYEQYFGPGTRLTVT.

This clonotype was counted ten times or more. The chain uses TRBV19 and TRBJ2-3; maybe TRBD1 (5 bases). The V and J ends lost 7 bases and 3 bases respectively, with 14 bases between them. Looked up from germline, CDR1 is LNHDA and CDR2 is SQIVND (reference sequence). The CDR3 runs to 14 residues. CDR3 in amino acids: CASKQGFITDTQYF. DNA for the CDR3: TGTGCCAGTAAGCAGGGTTTTATTACAGATACGCAGTATTTT.

This clonotype was detected ten times or more. In DNA, the CDR3 is TGTGCCAGCAGTTTACGGGGGAGAGCTAATGAAAAACTGTTTTTT. Its translation: CASSLRGRANEKLFF. The chain links TRBV27 to TRBJ1-4, with D perhaps TRBD1 (5 bases). The CDR3 consists of 15 residues. V shed 2 bases and J shed 3 bases, with 10 bases lying between them. Germline-derived CDR1 and CDR2 are MNHEY and SMNVEV (reference sequence).

The chain couples TRBV6-5 to TRBJ2-7; D is possibly TRBD1 (5 bases). This CDR3 has 13 residues. Per the germline V gene, CDR1 is MNHEY and CDR2 is SVGAGI. The germline V and J ends were trimmed by 5 bases and 3 bases, with 11 bases remaining between them. CDR3 sequence reads: CASSIQENYEQYF. CDR3 DNA sequence: TGTGCCAGCAGTATACAGGAGAACTACGAGCAGTACTTC.

This clonotype came up many times. The V gene is TRBV12-3 or TRBV12-4, the J gene TRBJ2-7, with a possible D match to TRBD1 (5 bases). This CDR3 spans 13 amino acids. V lost 6 bases to trimming and J lost 2 bases, with 11 bases between them. CDR3: CASSQGFTYEQYF. The CDR3 DNA reads TGTGCCAGCAGCCAGGGATTTACCTACGAGCAGTACTTC.

There are many counts of this clonotype. V usage is TRBV7-9 and J usage is TRBJ2-6; 9 nucleotides match TRBD1. The CDR3 has 17 residues. V shed 4 bases, J shed 0 bases, and the junction held 4 bases outside the gene matches. Germline V gene sequence: CDR1 SEHNR, CDR2 FQNEAQ (reference sequence). DNA of the CDR3: TGTGCCAGCAGCTCCGGGACAGGGTACTCTGGGGCCAACGTCCTGACTTTC. Protein: CASSSGTGYSGANVLTF.

This chain uses TRBV20-1 with TRBJ2-1; D is undetermined. CDR1 and CDR2 from the germline V gene are DFQATT and SNEGSKA (reference sequence). The CDR3 spans 12 residues. Trimming pared 6 bases from V and 6 bases from J, leaving 12 bases between. The CDR3 region has the DNA TGCAGTGCCAGCCGATGGGCCAATGAGCAGTTCTTC. This gives the protein CSASRWANEQFF.

This clonotype has at least ten counts. The CDR3 loop is CASSLGTVSNQPQHF. The CDR3 region has the DNA TGTGCCAGCAGCCTCGGGACTGTCAGCAATCAGCCCCAGCATTTT. The chain is built from TRBV7-2 and TRBJ1-5, with a possible D match to TRBD1 (5 bases). CDR3 size: 15 residues. The ends were cut back, 5 bases at V and 1 base at J, with 12 bases in the middle. Germline V gene data show CDR1 as SGHTA and CDR2 as FQGNSA.

Of note for this clonotype: The CDR3 carries no conserved terminal phenylalanine or tryptophan, so it likely arises from a read error. The chain has TRBV20-1 and TRBJ2-7; 8 bases line up with TRBD2. V lost 6 bases, J lost 10 bases, and 11 bases stayed unmatched. The length of the CDR3 is 12 residues. In germline, CDR1 is DFQATT, CDR2 SNEGSKA (reference sequence). The CDR3 loop reads CSASGGAEIQYL. The CDR3 nucleotides are TGCAGTGCCTCCGGGGGGGCAGAGATCCAGTACCTC.

J is TRBJ2-5 and V is TRBV28; TRBD2 matches 8 bases. The CDR3 consists of 17 residues. Trimming at V came to 6 bases and at J to 4 bases, leaving 16 bases not matched to a gene. Germline V CDR1 and CDR2: MDHEN, SYDVKM. The CDR3 is CASSFNGRGVKLETQYF. Here the CDR3 DNA reads TGTGCCAGCAGCTTCAACGGGAGGGGCGTGAAACTAGAGACCCAGTACTTC.

The chain links TRBV7-9 to TRBJ1-1; possibly TRBD1 for D (5 bases). The germline gives CDR1 SEHNR, CDR2 FQNEAQ (reference sequence). The CDR3 has 16 amino acids. V gave up 9 bases and J gave up 3 bases, with 23 bases separating them. The CDR3 spells CARNFSTAGRDTEAFF. CDR3 sequence (DNA): TGTGCCAGAAACTTTTCGACGGCAGGGCGAGACACTGAAGCTTTCTTT.

This clonotype appeared many times. The V and J genes are TRBV12-5 and TRBJ2-7; 8 positions match TRBD2. Unmatched junction bases numbered 8, after V lost 6 bases and J lost 4 bases. The germline V gene has CDR1 LGHNT and CDR2 FRNRAP. This CDR3 comprises 14 residues. The CDR3, as DNA: TGTGCTAGTGGACAAGAGAGCGGGAGTTACGAGCAGTACTTC. It encodes CASGQESGSYEQYF.

About this clonotype: This clone may be a read error of a much larger clone one base away. The rearrangement links TRBV28 to TRBJ2-3, with D perhaps being TRBD1 or TRBD2 (5 bases each). The CDR3 totals 15 residues. In germline, CDR1 is MDHEN, CDR2 SYDVKM. The CDR3 spells CASSTPGPAADTQCF. For the CDR3, the DNA is TGTGCCAGCAGTACCCCGGGACCAGCGGCAGATACGCAGTGTTTT.

In this sample, this clonotype turned up a few times. This chain joins TRBV5-1 and TRBJ2-1; TRBD2 matches 12 bases. V shed 3 bases, J shed 10 bases, and the junction held 8 bases outside the gene matches. CDR1 is SGHRS and CDR2 is YFSETQ in the germline V gene. The CDR3 has 15 amino acids. The CDR3 DNA follows: TGCGCCAGCAGCTCCCCGACTAGCGGGAGCAACGAGCAGTTCTTC. The encoded protein is CASSSPTSGSNEQFF.

The table lists this clonotype with many counts. This rearrangement joins TRBV7-9 to TRBJ2-7; D possibly uses TRBD1 or TRBD2 (5 bases each). The germline V gene has CDR1 SEHNR and CDR2 FQNEAQ (reference sequence). The V end lost 3 bases, the J end lost 3 bases, and 12 bases lay between the germline ends. CDR3 size: 14 residues. The CDR3 is CASSFWGPSYEQYF. As DNA, the CDR3 is TGTGCCAGCAGCTTTTGGGGACCAAGCTACGAGCAGTACTTC.

This clonotype was found once. V usage is TRBV12-3 or TRBV12-4 and J usage is TRBJ2-6; 7 bases line up with TRBD1. The J segment lost 15 bases and the V segment lost 8 bases, leaving 22 bases of the junction unmatched. The CDR3 runs 16 residues. The CDR3 reads CASGGSTGAGASALTF. CDR3 DNA sequence: TGTGCCAGCGGAGGTTCAACAGGGGCCGGGGCCAGCGCCCTGACTTTC.

The rearrangement uses TRBV20-1 and TRBJ1-1; D is unclear. Per the germline V gene, CDR1 is DFQATT and CDR2 is SNEGSKA (reference sequence). This CDR3 spans 11 amino acids. The germline V and J ends were trimmed by 7 bases and 3 bases, with 9 bases remaining between them. The DNA for the CDR3 is TGCAGTGTTCCTCGGGACACTGAAGCTTTCTTT. As protein: CSVPRDTEAFF.

The chain has TRBV6-9 and TRBJ1-1; 10 nucleotides agree with TRBD1. V shed 3 bases and J 3 bases; nucleotides not matched to a gene: 10. The CDR3 spans 17 residues. From germline, CDR1 is MNHGY and CDR2 SVAAGI. The CDR3 nucleotides read TGTGCCAGCAGTTACAGCGACGACAGGGGGCCGGACACTGAAGCTTTCTTT. It specifies CASSYSDDRGPDTEAFF.

The table lists this clonotype with a count of one. The CDR3, as DNA: TGTGCCAGCAGTTATAGTGGTAGCCAAGAGGGAGGATACAATGAGCAGTTCTTC. It codes for CASSYSGSQEGGYNEQFF. The chain has TRBV6-2 or TRBV6-3 and TRBJ2-1; D perhaps matches TRBD2 (6 bases). The CDR3 has 18 amino acids. The germline gives CDR1 MNHEY, CDR2 SVGEGT. V was clipped by 3 bases and J by 4 bases, with 22 bases between them.

This clonotype was observed at least ten times. The rearrangement joins TRBV3-1 to TRBJ2-6; no firm D call. Germline loops: CDR1 LGHDT, CDR2 YNNKEL (reference sequence). This CDR3 contains 13 residues. V shed 3 bases and J shed 2 bases, with 2 bases lying between them. In DNA, the CDR3 is TGTGCCAGCAGCCAGACTGGGGCCAACGTCCTGACTTTC. Translation gives CASSQTGANVLTF.

This clonotype occurred many times. This chain links TRBV7-9 with TRBJ2-7, with D maybe TRBD1 (6 bases). The length of the CDR3 is 12 residues. Germline CDR1 SEHNR, CDR2 FQNEAQ (reference sequence). Between the trimmed V and J ends, which lost 5 bases and 6 bases, there was a span of 11 bases. The CDR3 bases are TGTGCCAGCAGCCTACAGGGAGTCGAGCAGTACTTC. This translates into CASSLQGVEQYF.

The table lists this clonotype with many counts. This chain joins TRBV19 and TRBJ1-5, with D hard to call. Looked up from germline, CDR1 is LNHDA and CDR2 is SQIVND (reference sequence). V lost 5 bases to trimming and J lost 2 bases, with 10 bases between them. The CDR3 has 14 residues. CDR3 in amino acids: CASSAVYGNQPQHF. The CDR3 DNA reads as TGTGCCAGTAGTGCGGTGTATGGCAATCAGCCCCAGCATTTT.